The T cell receptor beta chain under discussion was sequenced for a study of T cells in Graves' hyperthyroidism and ophthalmopathy. This clonotype was seen ten or more times. V gave up 6 bases and J gave up 2 bases; unmatched junction bases: 5. The CDR3 is 16 amino acids. The germline V gene has CDR1 MDHEN and CDR2 SYDVKM. The study based diagnoses on clinical symptoms, serum thyroxine and TRAb, thyroid ultrasound and orbital computed tomography. TCR beta CDR3 sequences were amplified from RNA transcripts. The TCR CDR3 was amplified in a first-round RT-PCR using the HTBI primer set. TCRdb fed the multiplex PCR reads into MiXCR, producing one record per CDR3 protein. The data hold hundreds of thousands of distinct CDR3 sequences, with 15% to 20% observed a single time.

The sequence was obtained from a middle-aged man with Graves' hyperthyroidism. This sequence joins TRBV28 and TRBJ2-3, with 13 bases aligning to TRBD2. The sample taken for sequencing was blood. CDR3 in amino acids: CASRRTSGGSTDTQYF. Written as DNA, the CDR3 is TGTGCCAGCAGAAGGACTAGCGGGGGCTCCACAGATACGCAGTATTTT. The full variable domain, rest sourced from reference TRBV28 and TRBJ2-3, is DVKVTQSSRYLVKRTGEKVFLECVQDMDHENMFWYRQDPGLGLRLIYFSYDVKMKEKGDIPEGYSVSREKKERFSLILESASTNQTSMYLCASRRTSGGSTDTQYFGPGTRLTVL.